The clone carrying this T cell receptor beta chain was detected ten times or more. At one of its ends the junction is not consistent with the germline gene, which may arise from a read error. All patients reached thyroid surgery having received no treatment beforehand. TCRdb redid the clone calls on the PCR reads using MiXCR. Found here are about 92,000 clones, under 15% of them singletons; the top ten hold 3.6%. The data are from a study of metastatic and nonmetastatic thyroid tumors. Turning to the study itself: It was across blood and tumor or nodule tissue from malignant and benign thyroid patients that repertoires were compared.

Looked up from germline, CDR1 is SSHAT and CDR2 is FNYEAQ (reference sequence). This CDR3 contains 13 residues. Input material: blood. This clonotype was sampled from a female donor with papillary thyroid cancer or a benign thyroid nodule (not recorded which). Some clones in this sample may be carry-over from other donors' samples. The gene calls are TRBV7-7 and TRBJ2-7; 10 positions agree with TRBD1. CDR3 amino acids: CASSTGQGNEQYF. The CDR3 region has the DNA TGTGCTAGCAGCACGGGACAGGGGAACGAGCAGTACTTC.